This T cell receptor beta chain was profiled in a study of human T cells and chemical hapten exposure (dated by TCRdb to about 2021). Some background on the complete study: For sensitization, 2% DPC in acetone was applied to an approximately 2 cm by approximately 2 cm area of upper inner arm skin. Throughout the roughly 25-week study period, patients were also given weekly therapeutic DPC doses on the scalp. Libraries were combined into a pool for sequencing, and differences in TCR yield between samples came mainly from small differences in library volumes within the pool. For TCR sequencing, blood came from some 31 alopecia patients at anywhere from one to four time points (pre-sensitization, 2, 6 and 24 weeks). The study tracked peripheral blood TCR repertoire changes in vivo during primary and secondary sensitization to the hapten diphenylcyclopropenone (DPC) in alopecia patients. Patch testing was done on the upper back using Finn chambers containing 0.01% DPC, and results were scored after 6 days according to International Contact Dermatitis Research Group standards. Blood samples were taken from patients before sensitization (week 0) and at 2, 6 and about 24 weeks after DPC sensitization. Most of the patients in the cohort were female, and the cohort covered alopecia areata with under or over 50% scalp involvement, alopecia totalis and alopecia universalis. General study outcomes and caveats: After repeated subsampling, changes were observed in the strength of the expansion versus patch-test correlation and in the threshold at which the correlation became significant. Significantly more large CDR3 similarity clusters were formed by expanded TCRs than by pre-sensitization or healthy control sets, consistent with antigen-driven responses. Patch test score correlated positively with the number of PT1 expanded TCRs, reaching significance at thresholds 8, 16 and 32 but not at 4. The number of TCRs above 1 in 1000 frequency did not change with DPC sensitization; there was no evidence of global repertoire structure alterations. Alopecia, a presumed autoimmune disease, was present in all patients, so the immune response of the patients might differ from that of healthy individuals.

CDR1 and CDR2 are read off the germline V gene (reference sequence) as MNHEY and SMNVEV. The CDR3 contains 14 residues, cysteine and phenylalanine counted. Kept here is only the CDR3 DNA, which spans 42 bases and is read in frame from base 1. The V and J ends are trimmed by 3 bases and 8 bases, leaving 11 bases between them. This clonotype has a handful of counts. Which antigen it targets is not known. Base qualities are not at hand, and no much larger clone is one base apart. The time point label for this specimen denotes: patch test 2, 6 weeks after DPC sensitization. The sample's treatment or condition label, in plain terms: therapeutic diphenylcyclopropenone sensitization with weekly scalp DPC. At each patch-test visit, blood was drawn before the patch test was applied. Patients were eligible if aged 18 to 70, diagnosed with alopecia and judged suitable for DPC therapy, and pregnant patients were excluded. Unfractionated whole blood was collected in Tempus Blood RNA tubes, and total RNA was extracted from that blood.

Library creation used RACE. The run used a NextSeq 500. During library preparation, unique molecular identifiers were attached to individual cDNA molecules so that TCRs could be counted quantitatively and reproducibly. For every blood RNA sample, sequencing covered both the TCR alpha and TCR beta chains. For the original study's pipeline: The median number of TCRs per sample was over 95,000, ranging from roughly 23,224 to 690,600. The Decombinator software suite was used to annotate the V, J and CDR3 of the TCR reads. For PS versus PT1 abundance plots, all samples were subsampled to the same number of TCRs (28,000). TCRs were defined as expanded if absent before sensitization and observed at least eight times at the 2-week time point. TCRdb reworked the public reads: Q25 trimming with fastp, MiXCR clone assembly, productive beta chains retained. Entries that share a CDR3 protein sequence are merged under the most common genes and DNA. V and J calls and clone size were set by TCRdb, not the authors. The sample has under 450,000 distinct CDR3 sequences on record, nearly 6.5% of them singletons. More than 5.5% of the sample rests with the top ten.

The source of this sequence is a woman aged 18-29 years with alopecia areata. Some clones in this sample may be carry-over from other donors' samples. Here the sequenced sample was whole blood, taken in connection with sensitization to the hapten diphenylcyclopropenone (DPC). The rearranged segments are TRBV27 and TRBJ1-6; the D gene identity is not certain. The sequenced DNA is TGTGCCAGCAGTTTTCCGGGGTCGGATTCACCCCTCCACTTT. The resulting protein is CASSFPGSDSPLHF.